This T cell receptor (beta chain) was sequenced in a study of blood T cell repertoires in COVID-19. Overall study context: Donors in the United States, Italy and Spain gave samples during acute or convalescent COVID-19.

The CDR3 spans 13 residues. Germline CDR1 LGHDT, CDR2 YNNKEL (reference sequence). Trimming took off 5 bases at V and 2 bases at J, with 10 bases between the two ends. Sequencing used immunoSEQ multiplex PCR; TCRdb keeps in-frame clones, though not all of them. The repertoire holds about 81,000 clones, with about 84% as singletons. Sequencing was performed on peripheral blood. The TCR was taken from a human donor in a cohort sampled during active COVID-19. The chain carries TRBV3-1 (or the pseudogene TRBV3-2) and TRBJ2-7; the D gene is possibly TRBD2 (5 bases). As DNA, the CDR3 is TGTGCCAGCAGCAGTTTCGGGGCCTACGAGCAGTACTTC. Translating gives CASSSFGAYEQYF.